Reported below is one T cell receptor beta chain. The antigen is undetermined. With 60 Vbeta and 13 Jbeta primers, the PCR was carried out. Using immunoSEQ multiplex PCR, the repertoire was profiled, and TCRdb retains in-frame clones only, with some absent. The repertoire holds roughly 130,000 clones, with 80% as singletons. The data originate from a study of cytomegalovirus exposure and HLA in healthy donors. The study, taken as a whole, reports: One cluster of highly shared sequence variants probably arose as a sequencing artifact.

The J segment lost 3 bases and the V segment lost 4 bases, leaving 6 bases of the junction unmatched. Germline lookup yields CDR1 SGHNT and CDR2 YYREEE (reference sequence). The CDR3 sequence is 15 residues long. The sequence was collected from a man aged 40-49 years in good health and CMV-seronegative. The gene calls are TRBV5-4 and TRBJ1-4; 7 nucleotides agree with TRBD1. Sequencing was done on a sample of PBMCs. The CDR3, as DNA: TGTGCCAGCAGCCTATCCGGGACAGCTAATGAAAAACTGTTTTTT. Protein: CASSLSGTANEKLFF.